A selection of T cell receptor beta chains follows, all from one sample in a study of long-term antiretroviral therapy in people with HIV. Method: immunoSEQ multiplex PCR; TCRdb's copy keeps in-frame clones and lacks some. The sample has almost 20,000 clones, 90% seen once. The sequenced sample was unsorted PBMCs, obtained approximately 4.5 years before starting antiretroviral therapy. These receptors came from a woman between 25 and 40 years old with HIV. Each CDR3 is given with its conserved first and last residue. For some rows the clone size is stated as once, few or many, or as a class when expanded; others skip it.

TRBV7-3	-	TRBJ2-7	CASSLLEGRYEQYF
TRBV10-2	-	TRBJ2-5	CASSADGLAGLGTQYF
TRBV7-6	-	TRBJ2-7	CASSLVSGGYEQYF
TRBV6-5	once	TRBJ1-3	CASSPGGSGNTIYF
TRBV12-5	-	TRBJ2-2	CASGLRASGGLLFANTGELFF
TRBV6-1	-	TRBJ1-1	CASSEGGLSAEAFF
TRBV2	-	TRBJ2-2	CASSEVINTGELFF
TRBV18	-	TRBJ1-2	CASSPSRGQGDDGYTF
TRBV19	-	TRBJ1-1	CASSILGNTEAFF
TRBV7-2	-	TRBJ2-7	CASSLARSSANLRVYEQYF
TRBV6-5	-	TRBJ2-3	CASSSTMSDTQYF
TRBV4-3	-	-	CASSQDISGGLLSDEQYF
TRBV18	-	TRBJ2-7	CASSKGGADEQYF
TRBV15	-	TRBJ1-5	CATSRTGQLQDPQHF
TRBV7-2	-	TRBJ1-2	CASSFLLGKANYGYTF
TRBV30	-	TRBJ2-1	CAWRPPVRDRASAVAFF
TRBV6-6	-	TRBJ1-4	CASSLTEEGKLFF
TRBV19	once	TRBJ2-2	CATRQGDNTGELFF
TRBV30	once	TRBJ1-1	CAWSKLTGVNTEAFF
TRBV7-9	-	TRBJ1-1	CASSSPTGFSTEAFF
TRBV18	-	TRBJ2-5	CASSQGTSGGIQETQYF
TRBV4-3	-	TRBJ2-7	CASSHSSTGELYEQYF
TRBV6-1	once	TRBJ2-5	CASSVVRERKTQYF
TRBV2	few	TRBJ2-5	CASSTGTSGQETQYF
TRBV7-9	-	TRBJ1-2	CASSPLVGERTRGDYGYTF